A selection of T cell receptor beta chains follows, all from one sample in a study of blood T cells in healthy people across ages. Using its own MiXCR run on the 5' RACE reads, TCRdb lists one record per CDR3 protein. The profile shows about 1,400,000 distinct CDR3 sequences, 55% to 75% of them singletons. What was sequenced was blood. The receptor set was obtained from a young man in good health. Both conserved end residues are part of each CDR3. Fields, in order: D gene, V gene, J gene, CDR3 protein. D genes are given only for firm matches.

.	TRBV10-2	TRBJ2-3	CAPCLEDTQYF
TRBD1	TRBV20-1	TRBJ1-2	CSATGGPGYTF
.	TRBV27	TRBJ2-1	CARRGTNEQFF
.	TRBV7-2	TRBJ2-3	CASSLDRVGPQYF
.	TRBV18	TRBJ2-7	CASSHGTRGREQYF
.	TRBV29-1	TRBJ2-2	CSVPGGDTGELFF
.	TRBV7-8	TRBJ2-1	CASSLAGPTYNEQFF
TRBD1	TRBV4-2	TRBJ1-5	CASSQEDRGGQPQHF
.	TRBV29-1	.	CSVDYGSYNEQYF
TRBD2	TRBV7-2	TRBJ2-5	CASSLDGLAEETQYF
.	TRBV2	TRBJ1-2	CASSEDRISNYGYTF
.	TRBV20-1	TRBJ2-3	CSARNPADTQYF
.	TRBV27	TRBJ2-7	CASSFVVGLDEQYF
.	TRBV9	TRBJ1-1	CASSVGGGTTEAFF
.	TRBV4-3	TRBJ2-1	CASSQGAAPSSYNEQFF
.	TRBV20-1	TRBJ2-1	CSAGRQNNEQFF
TRBD1	TRBV29-1	TRBJ2-3	CSVEGQGSDTQYF